Detailed here is one T cell receptor (beta chain). Its target is not known. The CDR3 totals 17 residues. J was trimmed by 5 bases and V by 1 base; bases with no gene match: 13. CDR1 and CDR2 from the germline V gene are LNHNV and YYDKDF (reference sequence). Each cell subset's genomic DNA was divided evenly among several immunoSEQ plates. It was on ten immunoSEQ deep assay plates that unsorted PBMC DNA was sequenced. TCRdb's copy holds only in-frame clones and misses some; the assay was immunoSEQ multiplex PCR. The data show roughly 500,000 clones, roughly 80% seen once. The entry originates in a study of shared clonotypes between healthy human individuals. Study-level background: The study drew on a couple of women and three men aged 18 to 49 as donors. Study-wide results and caveats: It was expected that sequencing depth would affect clonotype sharing among donors.

The chain couples TRBV15 to TRBJ2-5; 7 nucleotides match TRBD2. The sequenced sample was PBMCs. This clonotype originated in a middle-aged woman in good health. Some clones in this sample may be carry-over from other donors' samples. CDR3 loop: CATSRGQEVAGVETQYF. DNA for the CDR3: TGTGCCACCAGCAGAGGTCAGGAGGTGGCGGGAGTTGAGACCCAGTACTTC.